Listed below are T cell receptor beta chains from one sample, sequenced in a study of control samples from healthy donors and cancer patients. Using immunoSEQ multiplex PCR, the repertoire was profiled, and TCRdb retains in-frame clones only, with some absent. Found here are about 51,000 clones, roughly 90% of them singletons; the top ten hold roughly 42%. The sample comprised PBMCs. Receptors originate from a man aged 50-59 years with head and neck cancer. CDR3s include the opening cysteine and the closing phenylalanine or tryptophan. The order of the fields is CDR3 length, clone size, D gene, V gene, J gene, CDR3 protein, CDR3 DNA. A D gene is named only where the DNA matches it firmly. Size tells how often a clone was seen (once, few, many) or the class of an expanded clone, and some rows leave it out.

cdr3_length: 14; clone_size: NA; d_call: TRBD2; v_call: TRBV2; j_call: TRBJ2-3; cdr3_aa: CASMGTSGAETQYF; cdr3_nt: TGTGCCAGCATGGGGACTAGCGGAGCCGAGACGCAGTATTTT
cdr3_length: 15; clone_size: NA; d_call: NA; v_call: TRBV9; j_call: TRBJ2-7; cdr3_aa: CASSVGLGDTYEQYF; cdr3_nt: TGTGCCAGCAGCGTTGGACTAGGGGACACCTACGAGCAGTACTTC
cdr3_length: 13; clone_size: large; d_call: TRBD1; v_call: TRBV6-5; j_call: TRBJ2-2; cdr3_aa: CASNRGQVGELFF; cdr3_nt: TGTGCCAGCAACAGGGGGCAGGTCGGGGAGCTGTTTTTT
cdr3_length: 18; clone_size: NA; d_call: TRBD1; v_call: TRBV28; j_call: TRBJ1-4; cdr3_aa: CASSSKRDSPTTNEKLFF; cdr3_nt: TGTGCCAGCAGTTCTAAGAGGGACAGCCCAACAACTAATGAAAAACTGTTTTTT
cdr3_length: 14; clone_size: NA; d_call: NA; v_call: TRBV7-9; j_call: TRBJ2-7; cdr3_aa: CASSPDPTANEQYF; cdr3_nt: TGTGCCAGCAGCCCGGACCCGACCGCCAACGAGCAGTACTTC
cdr3_length: 17; clone_size: NA; d_call: NA; v_call: TRBV21-1; j_call: TRBJ1-2; cdr3_aa: CASSKALEGQSVSGYTF; cdr3_nt: TGTGCCAGCAGCAAAGCGCTGGAGGGGCAGTCCGTGAGTGGCTACACCTTC
cdr3_length: 12; clone_size: NA; d_call: NA; v_call: TRBV19; j_call: TRBJ2-5; cdr3_aa: CASSRGKETQYF; cdr3_nt: TGTGCCAGTAGCCGGGGGAAAGAGACCCAGTACTTC
cdr3_length: 13; clone_size: NA; d_call: TRBD1; v_call: TRBV12-3/TRBV12-4; j_call: TRBJ2-7; cdr3_aa: CASSSGGSYEQYF; cdr3_nt: TGTGCCAGCAGTTCAGGGGGTTCCTACGAGCAGTACTTC
cdr3_length: 15; clone_size: NA; d_call: TRBD2; v_call: TRBV7-3; j_call: TRBJ2-5; cdr3_aa: CASSPRAGGGETQYF; cdr3_nt: TGTGCCAGCAGCCCCCGAGCGGGAGGGGGAGAGACCCAGTACTTC
cdr3_length: 15; clone_size: NA; d_call: TRBD2; v_call: TRBV3-1/TRBV3-2; j_call: TRBJ2-5; cdr3_aa: CASSHRASGEETQYF; cdr3_nt: TGTGCCAGCAGCCACCGGGCTAGCGGGGAAGAGACCCAGTACTTC
cdr3_length: 15; clone_size: few; d_call: TRBD1; v_call: TRBV7-2; j_call: TRBJ1-2; cdr3_aa: CASNPTGQGANGYTF; cdr3_nt: TGTGCCAGCAACCCGACTGGACAGGGGGCTAATGGCTACACCTTC
cdr3_length: 15; clone_size: NA; d_call: TRBD2; v_call: TRBV5-6; j_call: TRBJ2-2; cdr3_aa: CASSPSGRNTGELFF; cdr3_nt: TGTGCCAGCAGCCCTAGCGGGAGGAACACCGGGGAGCTGTTTTTT
cdr3_length: 16; clone_size: NA; d_call: NA; v_call: TRBV25-1; j_call: TRBJ1-4; cdr3_aa: CASSTFGTGPGEKLFF; cdr3_nt: TGTGCCAGCAGTACCTTCGGGACGGGGCCGGGCGAAAAACTGTTTTTT
cdr3_length: 15; clone_size: NA; d_call: TRBD2; v_call: TRBV28; j_call: TRBJ2-1; cdr3_aa: CASSLAGLAVNEQFF; cdr3_nt: TGTGCCAGCAGTCTCGCGGGACTAGCAGTCAATGAGCAGTTCTTC
cdr3_length: 18; clone_size: NA; d_call: NA; v_call: TRBV14; j_call: TRBJ1-1; cdr3_aa: CASSQGWVVAGLNTEAFF; cdr3_nt: TGTGCCAGCAGCCAAGGGTGGGTGGTGGCAGGGTTGAACACTGAAGCCTTCTTT
cdr3_length: 13; clone_size: NA; d_call: NA; v_call: TRBV5-1; j_call: TRBJ2-1; cdr3_aa: CASSPDGYGEQFF; cdr3_nt: TGCGCCAGCAGCCCGGACGGGTATGGTGAGCAGTTCTTC
cdr3_length: 15; clone_size: NA; d_call: TRBD2; v_call: TRBV2; j_call: TRBJ2-1; cdr3_aa: CASTPGLAAYNEQFF; cdr3_nt: TGTGCCAGCACCCCGGGACTAGCGGCTTACAATGAGCAGTTCTTC
cdr3_length: 15; clone_size: once; d_call: NA; v_call: TRBV2; j_call: TRBJ2-1; cdr3_aa: CASSEAGRSYNEQFF; cdr3_nt: TGTGCCAGCAGTGAAGCAGGGAGGTCCTACAATGAGCAGTTCTTC
cdr3_length: 13; clone_size: NA; d_call: TRBD1; v_call: TRBV29-1; j_call: TRBJ1-3; cdr3_aa: CSVRGQGGNTIYF; cdr3_nt: TGCAGCGTTCGGGGACAGGGGGGAAACACCATATATTTT
cdr3_length: 15; clone_size: NA; d_call: NA; v_call: TRBV11-3; j_call: TRBJ1-1; cdr3_aa: CASSLGPGVATEAFF; cdr3_nt: TGTGCCAGCAGCTTAGGGCCGGGTGTGGCCACTGAAGCTTTCTTT
cdr3_length: 11; clone_size: NA; d_call: NA; v_call: TRBV30; j_call: TRBJ2-5; cdr3_aa: CAWSGGETQYF; cdr3_nt: TGTGCCTGGAGTGGGGGAGAGACCCAGTACTTC
cdr3_length: 16; clone_size: NA; d_call: TRBD2; v_call: TRBV5-1; j_call: TRBJ2-2; cdr3_aa: CASSLGLAGNTGELFF; cdr3_nt: TGCGCCAGCAGCTTGGGACTAGCGGGTAACACCGGGGAGCTGTTTTTT
cdr3_length: 13; clone_size: NA; d_call: NA; v_call: TRBV6-5; j_call: TRBJ1-3; cdr3_aa: CASRLTQGNTIYF; cdr3_nt: TGTGCCAGCAGACTGACACAGGGAAACACCATATATTTT
cdr3_length: 13; clone_size: NA; d_call: NA; v_call: TRBV4-3; j_call: TRBJ1-2; cdr3_aa: CASSPEGLEGYTF; cdr3_nt: TGCGCCAGCAGCCCCGAAGGGTTGGAAGGCTACACCTTC
cdr3_length: 12; clone_size: few; d_call: NA; v_call: TRBV5-5; j_call: TRBJ2-2; cdr3_aa: CASSLLGGELFF; cdr3_nt: TGTGCCAGCAGCTTGTTAGGGGGGGAGCTGTTTTTT
cdr3_length: 15; clone_size: NA; d_call: TRBD2; v_call: TRBV7-3; j_call: TRBJ2-7; cdr3_aa: CASSPSSGFSYEQYF; cdr3_nt: TGTGCCAGCAGTCCATCTAGCGGCTTTTCCTACGAGCAGTACTTC
cdr3_length: 15; clone_size: NA; d_call: NA; v_call: TRBV9; j_call: TRBJ1-2; cdr3_aa: CASSVGSGASYGYTF; cdr3_nt: TGTGCCAGCAGCGTAGGATCCGGGGCGAGCTATGGCTACACCTTC
cdr3_length: 14; clone_size: NA; d_call: TRBD1; v_call: TRBV5-6; j_call: TRBJ2-2; cdr3_aa: CASSSGQGVGELFF; cdr3_nt: TGTGCCAGCAGCTCGGGACAGGGGGTCGGGGAGCTGTTTTTT
cdr3_length: 17; clone_size: NA; d_call: TRBD1; v_call: TRBV13; j_call: TRBJ1-1; cdr3_aa: CASSAHLQTGSNTEAFF; cdr3_nt: TGTGCCAGCAGCGCCCACTTGCAGACAGGGTCCAACACTGAAGCTTTCTTT
cdr3_length: 15; clone_size: NA; d_call: NA; v_call: TRBV6-6; j_call: TRBJ2-3; cdr3_aa: CASTPQSAFTDTQYF; cdr3_nt: TGTGCCAGCACCCCCCAGTCCGCTTTTACAGATACGCAGTATTTT
cdr3_length: 16; clone_size: NA; d_call: TRBD2; v_call: TRBV20-1; j_call: TRBJ2-3; cdr3_aa: CSASHPSGGRTDTQYF; cdr3_nt: TGCAGTGCTAGTCATCCTAGCGGAGGACGCACAGATACGCAGTATTTT
cdr3_length: 14; clone_size: few; d_call: TRBD2; v_call: TRBV9; j_call: TRBJ2-1; cdr3_aa: CASSVVAGGPEQFF; cdr3_nt: TGTGCCAGCAGCGTAGTAGCGGGAGGTCCTGAGCAGTTCTTC
cdr3_length: 16; clone_size: NA; d_call: NA; v_call: TRBV30; j_call: TRBJ2-3; cdr3_aa: CAWTAGANNLGDTQYF; cdr3_nt: TGTGCCTGGACCGCGGGGGCTAACAACCTGGGGGATACGCAGTATTTT
cdr3_length: 19; clone_size: NA; d_call: TRBD2; v_call: TRBV4-1; j_call: TRBJ2-3; cdr3_aa: CASSQEPRGAGGREDTQYF; cdr3_nt: TGCGCCAGCAGCCAAGAACCTCGCGGAGCGGGAGGCCGGGAAGATACGCAGTATTTT
cdr3_length: 14; clone_size: NA; d_call: TRBD1; v_call: TRBV9; j_call: TRBJ2-7; cdr3_aa: CASSEGTGRDEQYF; cdr3_nt: TGTGCCAGCAGCGAGGGGACAGGGCGAGACGAGCAGTACTTC
cdr3_length: 13; clone_size: once; d_call: NA; v_call: TRBV19; j_call: TRBJ2-7; cdr3_aa: CASSLGAPYEQYF; cdr3_nt: TGTGCCAGTAGTTTGGGCGCACCCTACGAGCAGTACTTC
cdr3_length: 12; clone_size: NA; d_call: NA; v_call: TRBV4-1; j_call: TRBJ2-7; cdr3_aa: CASSQQGGEQYF; cdr3_nt: TGCGCCAGCAGCCAACAGGGTGGCGAGCAGTACTTC
cdr3_length: 16; clone_size: NA; d_call: TRBD1; v_call: TRBV24-1; j_call: TRBJ2-3; cdr3_aa: CATSGPGTGGPNTQYF; cdr3_nt: TGTGCCACCAGCGGCCCTGGGACAGGGGGCCCGAATACGCAGTATTTT
cdr3_length: 12; clone_size: NA; d_call: TRBD2; v_call: TRBV29-1; j_call: TRBJ2-1; cdr3_aa: CSVPGGGNEQFF; cdr3_nt: TGCAGCGTCCCGGGCGGGGGGAATGAGCAGTTCTTC
cdr3_length: 13; clone_size: NA; d_call: NA; v_call: TRBV19; j_call: TRBJ1-1; cdr3_aa: CASSTEVRTEAFF; cdr3_nt: TGTGCCAGTAGTACTGAGGTCCGAACTGAAGCTTTCTTT
cdr3_length: 16; clone_size: NA; d_call: NA; v_call: TRBV27; j_call: TRBJ2-3; cdr3_aa: CASSSQKRATTDTQYF; cdr3_nt: TGTGCCAGCAGTTCACAAAAGCGGGCTACCACAGATACGCAGTATTTT
cdr3_length: 12; clone_size: NA; d_call: NA; v_call: TRBV6-5; j_call: TRBJ2-3; cdr3_aa: CASRGVPDTQYF; cdr3_nt: TGTGCCAGCAGAGGAGTCCCAGATACGCAGTATTTT
cdr3_length: 14; clone_size: NA; d_call: NA; v_call: TRBV5-1; j_call: TRBJ1-3; cdr3_aa: CASSLGGAGNTIYF; cdr3_nt: TGCGCCAGCAGCTTGGGTGGTGCTGGAAACACCATATATTTT
cdr3_length: 14; clone_size: few; d_call: NA; v_call: TRBV7-9; j_call: TRBJ1-5; cdr3_aa: CASSKDKGNQPQHF; cdr3_nt: TGTGCCAGCAGCAAAGACAAGGGCAATCAGCCCCAGCATTTT
cdr3_length: 11; clone_size: NA; d_call: NA; v_call: TRBV5-1; j_call: TRBJ2-2; cdr3_aa: CASYYAGELFF; cdr3_nt: TGCGCCAGCTATTACGCCGGGGAGCTGTTTTTT
cdr3_length: 13; clone_size: NA; d_call: TRBD1; v_call: TRBV30; j_call: TRBJ2-5; cdr3_aa: CAWSVDREETQYF; cdr3_nt: TGTGCCTGGAGTGTGGACAGGGAAGAGACCCAGTACTTC
cdr3_length: 13; clone_size: few; d_call: NA; v_call: TRBV27; j_call: TRBJ2-2; cdr3_aa: CASRQGGIGELFF; cdr3_nt: TGTGCCAGCAGGCAAGGGGGGATCGGGGAGCTGTTTTTT